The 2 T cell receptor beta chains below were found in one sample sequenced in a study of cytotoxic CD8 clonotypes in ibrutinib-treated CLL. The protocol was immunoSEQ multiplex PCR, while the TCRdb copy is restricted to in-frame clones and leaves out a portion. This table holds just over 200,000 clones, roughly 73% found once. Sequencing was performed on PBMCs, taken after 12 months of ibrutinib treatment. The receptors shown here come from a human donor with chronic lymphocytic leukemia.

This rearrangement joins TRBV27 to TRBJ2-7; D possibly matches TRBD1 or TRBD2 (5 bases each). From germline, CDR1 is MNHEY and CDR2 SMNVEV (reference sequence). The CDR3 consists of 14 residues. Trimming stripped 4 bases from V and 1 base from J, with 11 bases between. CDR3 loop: CASSSAWGSYEQYF. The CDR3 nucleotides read TGTGCCAGCAGTTCCGCCTGGGGGTCCTACGAGCAGTACTTC.

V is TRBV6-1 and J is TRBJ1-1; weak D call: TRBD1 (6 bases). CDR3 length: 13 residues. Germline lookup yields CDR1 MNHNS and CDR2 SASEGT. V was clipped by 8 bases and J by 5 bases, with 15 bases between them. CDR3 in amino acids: CASLRGHTTEAFF. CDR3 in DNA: TGTGCCAGCTTGAGGGGACATACGACTGAAGCTTTCTTT.